These 26 T cell receptor beta chains were sequenced from one sample in a study of cytomegalovirus exposure and HLA in healthy donors. Clones were read by immunoSEQ multiplex PCR, and TCRdb kept only the in-frame ones, dropping some. The data show around 170,000 clones, about 85% seen once. Sequences were obtained from PBMCs. These receptor sequences come from a man younger than 30 in good health and CMV-seropositive.

The J gene is TRBJ2-3, the V gene TRBV6-6; 8 bases map to TRBD1. V lost 6 bases and J lost 8; bases outside the gene matches: 10. The CDR3 covers 14 residues. The germline V gene encodes CDR1 MNHNY and CDR2 SVGAGI (reference sequence). The CDR3 reads CASSSGQGWVTQYF. The CDR3 nucleotides read TGTGCCAGCAGCTCAGGACAGGGTTGGGTTACGCAGTATTTT.

This chain links TRBV2 with TRBJ2-7; possible D gene TRBD1, 6 bases. Germline CDR1 is SNHLY and CDR2 is FYNNEI. Trimming removed 10 bases from V and 0 bases from J, with 13 bases in between. This CDR3 is 13 amino acids long. CDR3 in amino acids: CAKGTRSSYEQYF. CDR3 DNA sequence: TGTGCCAAAGGGACACGGAGCTCCTACGAGCAGTACTTC.

The V call is TRBV10-3, the J call TRBJ1-3; D is unclear. CDR1 is ENHRY and CDR2 is SYGVKD in the germline V gene. The CDR3 has 16 amino acids. Trimming left V 3 bases short and J 0 bases short, with 12 bases between. CDR3 sequence: CAISESYSFSGNTIYF. The CDR3 DNA reads as TGTGCCATCAGTGAAAGTTACAGTTTCTCTGGAAACACCATATATTTT.

The CDR3 region has the DNA TGCGCCAGCAGCTCCGGGACAGGGGGCGCAGATACGCAGTATTTT. It codes for CASSSGTGGADTQYF. The rearrangement joins TRBV5-1 to TRBJ2-3; TRBD1 matches 12 bases. The CDR3 runs 15 residues. Germline values: CDR1 SGHRS, CDR2 YFSETQ. The trim removed 3 bases at V and 4 bases at J, leaving 3 bases unmatched.

The chain combines TRBV27 with TRBJ1-1; 7 bases align to TRBD1. The trim removed 8 bases at V and 0 bases at J, leaving 9 bases unmatched. The CDR3 is made up of 15 amino acids. Per germline, CDR1 MNHEY and CDR2 SMNVEV (reference sequence). The chain's CDR3 is CASQGQGVLNTEAFF. CDR3 DNA sequence: TGTGCCAGCCAGGGCCAGGGGGTATTGAACACTGAAGCTTTCTTT.

The chain joins TRBV18 to TRBJ2-7; 7 bases fit TRBD2. This CDR3 spans 16 amino acids. V gave up 1 base and J gave up 5 bases; unmatched junction bases: 11. Germline CDR1 KGHSH, CDR2 LQKENI. CDR3 loop: CASSPRGGKVLDEQYF. The CDR3 DNA reads TGTGCCAGCTCACCACGGGGAGGGAAAGTATTAGACGAGCAGTACTTC.

This chain links TRBV30 with TRBJ1-4; D is uncertain. The CDR3 sequence is 13 residues long. Germline lookup yields CDR1 GTSNPN and CDR2 SVGIG (reference sequence). Trimming removed 5 bases at V and 0 bases at J, with 7 bases between. This CDR3 is CAWATATNEKLFF. For the CDR3, the DNA is TGTGCCTGGGCCACTGCAACTAATGAAAAACTGTTTTTT.

This chain connects TRBV16 to TRBJ1-5; maybe TRBD1 (5 bases). Germline V gene data show CDR1 as KGHSY and CDR2 as FQNENV. The CDR3 extends over 13 amino acids. The germline V and J ends were trimmed by 4 bases and 7 bases, with 11 bases remaining between them. The CDR3 loop reads CASSPRGVQPQHF. DNA for the CDR3: TGTGCCAGCAGCCCCCGGGGGGTACAGCCCCAGCATTTT.

The rearrangement uses TRBV2 and TRBJ2-1; 9 bases map to TRBD2. The CDR3 has 14 amino acids. CDR1 is SNHLY, CDR2 FYNNEI, per germline. With V trimmed by 6 bases and J by 9 bases, 9 bases remained unmatched. The CDR3: CASRVTGLASEQFF. Written as DNA, the CDR3 is TGTGCCAGCAGGGTAACGGGACTAGCAAGTGAGCAGTTCTTC.

This chain connects TRBV6-1 to TRBJ1-1; D is unresolved. There are 13 residues in the CDR3. Per the germline V gene, CDR1 is MNHNS and CDR2 is SASEGT. V lost 2 bases and J lost 4, with 8 bases in between. Written as DNA, the CDR3 is TGTGCCAGCAGTGAATTTAGGAGCACTGAAGCTTTCTTT. This sequence encodes CASSEFRSTEAFF.

The CDR3 spells CAKGVSTYEQYF. The DNA of the CDR3 is TGTGCCAAAGGGGTTTCGACCTACGAGCAGTACTTC. The V gene is TRBV7-3, the J gene TRBJ2-7; maybe TRBD1 (5 bases). Germline assignment: CDR1 SGHTA and CDR2 FQGTGA. This CDR3 is 12 amino acids long. With 10 bases removed from V and 2 bases from J, the gap between germline ends came to 12 bases.

This sequence joins TRBV28 and TRBJ2-6, with 9 bases matching TRBD1. This CDR3 spans 19 amino acids. V shed 6 bases, J shed 1 base, and the junction held 13 bases outside the gene matches. Germline CDR1 and CDR2: MDHEN and SYDVKM. In DNA, the CDR3 is TGTGCCAGCAGCTCCACTTCGACAGGGGGGAGGTCTGGGGCCAACGTCCTGACTTTC. Residues: CASSSTSTGGRSGANVLTF.

This chain connects TRBV12-5 to TRBJ1-6, with D perhaps TRBD1 (5 bases). Germline CDR1 is LGHNT and CDR2 is FRNRAP. V lost 4 bases and J 7 bases, leaving 11 bases between the germline ends. The CDR3 sequence is 14 residues long. CDR3 in DNA: TGTGCTAGTGGTTCAGGGAATTCGAATTCACCCCTCCACTTT. Protein sequence: CASGSGNSNSPLHF.

This clone occurred once. The chain employs TRBV6-6 and TRBJ2-7, with 9 bases identical to TRBD1. The germline gives CDR1 MNHNY, CDR2 SVGAGI (reference sequence). V lost 6 bases, J lost 4 bases, and 7 bases stayed unmatched. CDR3 length: 14 amino acids. The DNA of the CDR3 is TGTGCCAGCAGGGCCGGGACAGGGATATACGAGCAGTACTTC. Translated: CASRAGTGIYEQYF.

The chain joins TRBV10-3 to TRBJ2-3, with 10 bases identical to TRBD2. Germline V gene sequence: CDR1 ENHRY, CDR2 SYGVKD. V lost 8 bases and J lost 6; bases outside the gene matches: 5. The CDR3 loop spans 13 amino acids. CDR3 sequence: CAIGLADGDTQYF. The CDR3, as DNA: TGTGCCATCGGACTAGCGGACGGGGATACGCAGTATTTT.

The chain is built from TRBV27 and TRBJ1-2, with D possibly being TRBD1 (6 bases). Trimming removed 0 bases at V and 8 bases at J, with 13 bases between. CDR3 length: 14 residues. Germline lookup yields CDR1 MNHEY and CDR2 SMNVEV (reference sequence). CDR3 residues: CASSLSRTGNGYTF. CDR3 DNA: TGTGCCAGCAGTTTATCGAGAACAGGGAACGGCTACACCTTC.

This chain's CDR3 is CASSIWQGARETQYF. DNA of the CDR3: TGTGCCAGTAGTATCTGGCAGGGGGCTCGAGAGACCCAGTACTTC. The chain carries TRBV19 and TRBJ2-5, with 8 bases fitting TRBD1. Germline V CDR1 and CDR2: LNHDA, SQIVND (reference sequence). V was pared by 3 bases and J by 4 bases, with 7 bases of the junction left unmatched. CDR3 length: 15 residues.

The chain employs TRBV5-1 and TRBJ2-1, with 8 bases aligning to TRBD2. Germline values: CDR1 SGHRS, CDR2 YFSETQ. Trimming at V came to 5 bases and at J to 1 base, leaving 8 bases not matched to a gene. This CDR3 is built from 16 residues. The CDR3 nucleotides read TGCGCCAGCAGATCCAGGGCGGGGGGTTCCTACAATGAGCAGTTCTTC. Encoded protein: CASRSRAGGSYNEQFF.

The rearrangement uses TRBV9 and TRBJ2-2; a weak D match, TRBD1 (6 bases). Germline V gene lookup returns CDR1 SGDLS and CDR2 YYNGEE. The V end was cut by 3 bases, the J end by 5 bases, with 11 bases between. The CDR3 is 14 amino acids. CDR3 bases: TGTGCCAGCAGCGCTCGCGGACAGACCGGGGAGCTGTTTTTT. It yields the protein CASSARGQTGELFF.

Concerning this clone itself: The identical CDR3 is also encoded by other nucleotide sequences in the sample. The V and J genes are TRBV9 and TRBJ1-1; 8 nucleotides align to TRBD1. J lost 1 base, V lost 2 bases, and 1 base had no gene match. CDR3 length equals 14 residues. The V gene's germline CDR1 is SGDLS and CDR2 YYNGEE. CDR3 protein: CASSVGTGNTEAFF. As DNA, the CDR3 is TGTGCCAGCAGCGTCGGGACAGGGAACACTGAAGCTTTCTTT.

The chain couples TRBV7-2 to TRBJ2-7; D is undetermined. V lost 4 bases to trimming and J lost 2 bases, with 3 bases between them. Germline lookup yields CDR1 SGHTA and CDR2 FQGNSA. The CDR3 has 11 amino acids. The CDR3 DNA sequence: TGTGCCAGCAGCTCAACCTACGAGCAGTACTTC. Protein product: CASSSTYEQYF.

The J gene is TRBJ2-7, the V gene TRBV5-1; the D gene is possibly TRBD2 (6 bases). Trimming pared 0 bases from V and 4 bases from J, leaving 8 bases between. The germline V gene has CDR1 SGHRS and CDR2 YFSETQ. This CDR3 has 13 amino acids. Here the CDR3 reads CASSLGEVYEQYF. For the CDR3, the DNA is TGCGCCAGCAGCTTGGGGGAGGTATACGAGCAGTACTTC.

The chain is built from TRBV4-2 and TRBJ2-5; D may be TRBD1 (5 bases). This CDR3 has 14 residues. Trimming took off 0 bases at V and 3 bases at J, with 8 bases between the two ends. CDR1 and CDR2 from the germline V gene are LGHNA and YNFKEQ. The CDR3 DNA reads as TGTGCCAGCAGCCAAGAAGACAGAGAAGAGACCCAGTACTTC. This codes for CASSQEDREETQYF.

The chain joins TRBV28 to TRBJ1-2; D uncertain. With 3 bases removed from V and 4 bases from J, the gap between germline ends came to 6 bases. This CDR3 contains 12 residues. The germline CDR1 and CDR2 sequences are MDHEN and SYDVKM. CDR3 sequence reads: CASSFQIYGYTF. DNA of the CDR3: TGTGCCAGCAGTTTCCAAATCTATGGCTACACCTTC.

The chain couples TRBV4-1 to TRBJ2-2; 7 nucleotides align to TRBD2. The J segment lost 0 bases and the V segment lost 5 bases, leaving 9 bases of the junction unmatched. The CDR3 sequence is 17 residues long. Germline CDR1 reads MGHRA; CDR2 reads YSYEKL. Here the CDR3 DNA reads TGCGCCAGCAGCTATCCATACCGGGGGGCGAACACCGGGGAGCTGTTTTTT. Encoded protein: CASSYPYRGANTGELFF.

V gene TRBV28 combines with J gene TRBJ2-1; D is unclear. Germline loops: CDR1 MDHEN, CDR2 SYDVKM. The CDR3 is 15 amino acids. V shed 3 bases and J shed 4 bases, with 13 bases lying between them. The CDR3 here is CASSFIRNIYNEQFF. The DNA for the CDR3 is TGTGCCAGCAGTTTCATCAGGAACATTTACAATGAGCAGTTCTTC.